Following are 3 T cell receptor beta chains from one sample sequenced in a study of spatial heterogeneity in lung cancer. Study-level results: It was found that expanded intratumoral alpha and beta TCR counts tracked tumor mutation counts.

The time point is: sample taken at primary tumor resection. Their specific antigens are unknown. TCRdb passed the 5' RACE reads through MiXCR, listing each CDR3 protein once. This table holds about 3,600 distinct CDR3 sequences, over 6.5% found once. The sample consisted of lung tumor tissue, taken at surgery. These receptor sequences come from a male donor with early-stage non-small cell lung cancer.

This clonotype rates as medium-sized. The V gene is TRBV28, the J gene TRBJ1-2, with D perhaps matching TRBD1 (5 bases). The V gene lost 5 bases and the J gene lost 8 bases, with 18 bases spanning the gap. The CDR3 extends over 14 amino acids. CDR1 is MDHEN, CDR2 SYDVKM, per germline. CDR3 region: CASSQPGGVEGYTF. The CDR3 DNA reads TGTGCCAGCAGTCAACCGGGGGGTGTGGAGGGCTACACCTTC.

In this sample, this clonotype is medium-sized. V and J are TRBV7-2 and TRBJ2-1; D not resolved. Germline V gene sequence: CDR1 SGHTA, CDR2 FQGNSA. This CDR3 has 13 residues. V shed 3 bases and J shed 6 bases, with 9 bases lying between them. Written as DNA, the CDR3 is TGTGCCAGCAGCTTCTCCCCGACCAATGAGCAGTTCTTC. It specifies CASSFSPTNEQFF.

This clonotype is medium-sized (0.01 to 0.1%). The rearrangement uses TRBV28 and TRBJ2-7; D assignment may be TRBD1 or TRBD2 (5 bases each). The CDR3 sequence is 12 residues long. V was clipped by 9 bases and J by 3 bases, with 12 bases between them. Germline CDR1 is MDHEN and CDR2 is SYDVKM. This chain's CDR3 is CASTRGDYEQYF. CDR3 coding DNA: TGTGCCAGTACAAGAGGGGACTACGAGCAGTACTTC.